Below, 6 T cell receptor beta chains from the same sample are listed, as sequenced in a study of blood T cell repertoires in COVID-19. Clones were sequenced by immunoSEQ multiplex PCR, and TCRdb holds only the in-frame ones, with some missing. The sample consists of more than 200,000 clones, 70% to 90% of them appearing once. Sequencing was carried out using peripheral blood. These receptor sequences come from a woman over 75 with acute or convalescent COVID-19.

The rearrangement joins TRBV11-2 to TRBJ2-5; 13 bases fit TRBD2. In germline, CDR1 is SGHAT, CDR2 FQNNGV. J gave up 2 bases and V 4 bases, and 4 bases lay outside the gene matches. The CDR3 is 16 residues long. CDR3 sequence reads: CASSYGLAGVQETQYF. In DNA form, the CDR3 reads TGTGCCAGCAGCTATGGACTAGCGGGAGTTCAAGAGACCCAGTACTTC. The full variable domain, rest sourced from reference TRBV11-2 and TRBJ2-5, is EAGVAQSPRYKIIEKRQSVAFWCNPISGHATLYWYQQILGQGPKLLIQFQNNGVVDDSQLPKDRFSAERLKGVDSTLKIQPAKLEDSAVYLCASSYGLAGVQETQYFGPGTRLLVL.

The gene calls are TRBV27 and TRBJ1-2, with D perhaps TRBD1 (5 bases). V lost 4 bases and J 8 bases, leaving 26 bases between the germline ends. Germline values: CDR1 MNHEY, CDR2 SMNVEV (reference sequence). This CDR3 has 17 amino acids. The CDR3 reads CASSSPLQGWDFLGYTF. The CDR3 DNA reads TGTGCCAGCAGTTCCCCGCTGCAGGGTTGGGACTTCCTAGGCTACACCTTC.

The rearrangement joins TRBV7-3 to TRBJ2-2; 11 bases are a match to TRBD2. The CDR3 loop spans 15 amino acids. After removal of 5 bases from V and 8 bases from J, the junction contained 7 bases not matched to a gene. CDR1 is SGHTA, CDR2 FQGTGA, per germline. CDR3 nucleotides: TGTGCCAGCAGCATGACTAGCGGGGCTAAAGGGGAGCTGTTTTTT. Translating gives CASSMTSGAKGELFF. Based on the CDR3 plus reference TRBV7-3 and TRBJ2-2, the full variable domain is GAGVSQTPSNKVTEKGKYVELRCDPISGHTALYWYRQSLGQGPEFLIYFQGTGAADDSGLPNDRFFAVRPEGSVSTLKIQRTERGDSAVYLCASSMTSGAKGELFFGEGSRLTVL.

This chain connects TRBV6-5 to TRBJ1-2; perhaps TRBD1 as D (6 bases). This CDR3 is 15 amino acids long. Germline V gene sequence: CDR1 MNHEY, CDR2 SVGAGI. The V end lost 6 bases, the J end lost 4 bases, and 18 bases lay between the germline ends. In DNA, the CDR3 is TGTGCCAGCAGACCAGTGGGGGGGGCGGGCTATGGCTACACCTTC. Protein sequence: CASRPVGGAGYGYTF.

The gene calls are TRBV7-9 and TRBJ2-3; the match to TRBD2 covers 10 bases. V lost 1 base and J lost 6; bases outside the gene matches: 4. This CDR3 has 15 amino acids. Germline V gene data show CDR1 as SEHNR and CDR2 as FQNEAQ (reference sequence). CDR3 DNA: TGTGCCAGCAGCTTAGACGGTAGCGGGGGGGATACGCAGTATTTT. It codes for CASSLDGSGGDTQYF.

The V call is TRBV3-1 (or the pseudogene TRBV3-2), the J call TRBJ2-7; D possibly corresponds to TRBD1 (6 bases). Per germline, CDR1 LGHDT and CDR2 YNNKEL (reference sequence). V lost 4 bases and J 3 bases, leaving 13 bases between the germline ends. This CDR3 has 14 residues. CDR3: CASSPRTEIYEQYF. The CDR3 DNA reads TGTGCCAGCAGCCCCAGGACAGAAATCTACGAGCAGTACTTC.